This T cell receptor (beta chain) was sequenced in a study of blood T cell repertoires in COVID-19. On the study more broadly: The origin of the acute and convalescent COVID-19 samples was the United States, Italy and Spain.

Germline V CDR1 and CDR2: LNHNV, YYDKDF (reference sequence). Losses at the gene ends were 1 base for V and 4 bases for J; bases not matched to a gene: 6. The CDR3 consists of 16 residues. Generated by immunoSEQ multiplex PCR, the TCRdb table keeps only in-frame clones and is missing some. Among a few hundred thousand clones, around 89% were seen once, and the ten largest hold roughly an eighth. Sequencing was performed on peripheral blood. This sequence originates from a woman in her sixties or seventies with acute or convalescent COVID-19. The V and J genes are TRBV15 and TRBJ2-2, with 7 bases fitting TRBD1. The CDR3 reads CATSRVGGPLTGELFF. The CDR3 nucleotides read TGTGCCACCAGCAGAGTAGGGGGCCCCCTCACCGGGGAGCTGTTTTTT.